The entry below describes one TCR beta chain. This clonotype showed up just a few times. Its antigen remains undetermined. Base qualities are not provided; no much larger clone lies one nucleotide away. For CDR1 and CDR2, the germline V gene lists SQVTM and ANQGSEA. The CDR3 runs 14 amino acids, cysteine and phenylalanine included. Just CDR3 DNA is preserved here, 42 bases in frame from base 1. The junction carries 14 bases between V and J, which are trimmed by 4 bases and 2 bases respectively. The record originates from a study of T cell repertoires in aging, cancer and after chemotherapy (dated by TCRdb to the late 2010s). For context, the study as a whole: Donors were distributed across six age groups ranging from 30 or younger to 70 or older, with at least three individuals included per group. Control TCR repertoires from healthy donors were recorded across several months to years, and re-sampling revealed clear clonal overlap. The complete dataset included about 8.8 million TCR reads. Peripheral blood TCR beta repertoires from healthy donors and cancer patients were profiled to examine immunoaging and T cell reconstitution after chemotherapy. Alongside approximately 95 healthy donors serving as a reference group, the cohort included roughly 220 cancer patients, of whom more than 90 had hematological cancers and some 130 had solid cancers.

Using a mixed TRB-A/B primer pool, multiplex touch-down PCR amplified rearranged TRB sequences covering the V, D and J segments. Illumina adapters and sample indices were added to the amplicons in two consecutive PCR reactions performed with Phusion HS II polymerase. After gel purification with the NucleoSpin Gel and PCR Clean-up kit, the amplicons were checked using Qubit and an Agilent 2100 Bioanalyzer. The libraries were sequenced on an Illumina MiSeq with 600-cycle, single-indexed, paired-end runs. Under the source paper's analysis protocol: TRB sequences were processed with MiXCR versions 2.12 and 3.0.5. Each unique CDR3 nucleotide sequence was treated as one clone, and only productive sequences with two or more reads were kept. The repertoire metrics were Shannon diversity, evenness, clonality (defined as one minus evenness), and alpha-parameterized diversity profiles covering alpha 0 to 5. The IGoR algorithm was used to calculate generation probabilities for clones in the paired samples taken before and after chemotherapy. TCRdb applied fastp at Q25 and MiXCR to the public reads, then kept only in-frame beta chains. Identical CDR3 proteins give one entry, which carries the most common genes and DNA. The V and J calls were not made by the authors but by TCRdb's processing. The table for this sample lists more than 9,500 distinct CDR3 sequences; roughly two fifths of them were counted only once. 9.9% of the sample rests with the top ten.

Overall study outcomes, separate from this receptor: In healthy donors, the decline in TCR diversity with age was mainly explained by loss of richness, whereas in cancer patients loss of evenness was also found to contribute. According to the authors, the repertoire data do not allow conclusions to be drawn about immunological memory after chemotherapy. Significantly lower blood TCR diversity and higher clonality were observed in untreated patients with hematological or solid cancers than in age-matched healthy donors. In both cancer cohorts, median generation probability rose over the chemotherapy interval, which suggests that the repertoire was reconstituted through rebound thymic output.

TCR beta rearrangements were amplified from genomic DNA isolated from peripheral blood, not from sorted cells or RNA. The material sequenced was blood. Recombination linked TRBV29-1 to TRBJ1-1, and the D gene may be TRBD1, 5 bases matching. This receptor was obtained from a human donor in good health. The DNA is TGCAGCGTTGGGGTGGGGGGATTCAACACTGAAGCTTTCTTT. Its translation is CSVGVGGFNTEAFF.